These 7 T cell receptor beta chains share one sample of origin, sequenced in a study of blood T cells in healthy people across ages. The authors ran a second PCR of 7 to 11 cycles using a sample-barcoded 5' primer and a J-beta primer mix. A single record per CDR3 protein comes from TCRdb applying MiXCR to the 5' RACE reads. The sample shows fewer than 950,000 distinct CDR3 sequences, roughly 40% of them seen only once. Sequencing was carried out using blood. These receptors were obtained from a young man in good health.

This clonotype was recorded at least ten times. V usage is TRBV20-1 and J usage is TRBJ1-4, with a tentative D call TRBD1 (5 bases). The germline gives CDR1 DFQATT, CDR2 SNEGSKA (reference sequence). CDR3 length equals 16 residues. Deletions cut 3 bases from V and 5 bases from J, with 19 bases between. DNA for the CDR3: TGCAGTGCTAGGGACCAACGCGACAGTGGGAATGAAAAACTGTTTTTT. Translating gives CSARDQRDSGNEKLFF.

This clonotype was picked up a small number of times. V gene TRBV5-1 combines with J gene TRBJ1-1; D gene unclear. The germline V gene encodes CDR1 SGHRS and CDR2 YFSETQ. The germline V and J ends were trimmed by 0 bases and 2 bases, with 11 bases remaining between them. The CDR3 totals 15 residues. This CDR3 is CASSLGTITNTEAFF. CDR3 DNA: TGCGCCAGCAGCTTGGGAACAATAACTAACACTGAAGCTTTCTTT.

This chain links TRBV9 with TRBJ2-1; the D is unclear. Germline V lookup: CDR1 SGDLS, CDR2 YYNGEE. V lost 0 bases, J lost 8 bases, and 9 bases lay in between. CDR3 length equals 13 residues. The CDR3 DNA follows: TGTGCCAGCAGCGTAGGGTCCCCCGATGAGCAGTTCTTC. Translated: CASSVGSPDEQFF.

V and J are TRBV12-3 or TRBV12-4 and TRBJ1-4; D not certain. Between the trimmed V and J ends, which lost 6 bases and 5 bases, there was a span of 10 bases. The CDR3 consists of 13 residues. This chain's CDR3 is CASRQTGNEKLFF. CDR3 bases: TGTGCCAGCAGACAGACTGGAAATGAAAAACTGTTTTTT.

This clonotype was seen once. The V gene is TRBV15, the J gene TRBJ1-4; D call uncertain. Trimming removed 5 bases at V and 0 bases at J, with 7 bases between. In germline, CDR1 is LNHNV, CDR2 YYDKDF (reference sequence). The CDR3 is 14 residues long. This CDR3 is CATSVRTTNEKLFF. The CDR3 bases are TGTGCCACCAGCGTACGGACAACTAATGAAAAACTGTTTTTT.

Written as DNA, the CDR3 is TGCAGTGCCCCACCCGGGACAGTATACAATGAGCAGTTCTTC. Protein sequence: CSAPPGTVYNEQFF. The J gene is TRBJ2-1, the V gene TRBV20-1, with 7 bases matching TRBD1. V was clipped by 6 bases and J by 4 bases; unmatched bases: 9. The V gene's germline CDR1 is DFQATT and CDR2 SNEGSKA (reference sequence). The length of the CDR3 is 14 residues.

The rearrangement uses TRBV7-2 and TRBJ2-2; D gene unclear. CDR3 length: 13 amino acids. V was cut by 6 bases and J by 5 bases, with 10 bases left in between. Germline V gene data show CDR1 as SGHTA and CDR2 as FQGNSA. The CDR3 DNA reads TGTGCCAGCAGGGAGTTGGAAACCGGGGAGCTGTTTTTT. Translated: CASRELETGELFF.